The 29 T cell receptor beta chains listed next were all sequenced from one sample in a study of T cell repertoires in cytomegalovirus infection. TCRdb re-called the reads with MiXCR, one entry per CDR3 protein. The sample holds 100,000 to 150,000 distinct CDR3 sequences, 7.5% to 9% seen once. The sample was PBMCs. These receptors all come from a human donor in good health (CMV status not recorded). Some clones in this sample may be carry-over from other donors' samples.

The sample holds a few counts of this clonotype. This sequence joins TRBV10-3 and TRBJ1-1; D gene ambiguous. CDR3 size: 13 residues. Trimming stripped 3 bases from V and 1 base from J, with 6 bases between. Germline CDR1 is ENHRY and CDR2 is SYGVKD. Here the CDR3 DNA reads TGTGCCATCAGTGATCTGGGGAACACTGAAGCTTTCTTT. Amino acid sequence: CAISDLGNTEAFF.

V gene TRBV12-3 or TRBV12-4 combines with J gene TRBJ1-1, with 10 bases fitting TRBD1. The V and J ends lost 7 bases and 2 bases, in that order; junction bases with no gene match: 7. This CDR3 comprises 15 residues. CDR3 sequence: CASTSRTGGNTEAFF. In DNA, the CDR3 is TGTGCCAGCACCTCAAGGACAGGGGGAAACACTGAAGCTTTCTTT.

For this clonotype: A much larger clonotype is one base distant, so this may be a read error. The J gene is TRBJ2-1, the V gene TRBV7-6; D gene unclear. Looked up from germline, CDR1 is SGHVS and CDR2 is FNYEAQ. This CDR3 region has 11 residues. CDR3 residues: CGSSPPNEQFF. CDR3 coding DNA: TGTGGCAGCAGCCCCCCTAATGAGCAGTTCTTC.

Ten or more counts support this clonotype. The chain recombines TRBV14 with TRBJ2-1; the D gene is possibly TRBD2 (6 bases). Germline loops: CDR1 SGHDN, CDR2 FVKESK. Trimming took off 4 bases at V and 7 bases at J, with 26 bases between the two ends. This CDR3 region has 18 residues. The CDR3 DNA follows: TGTGCCAGCAGCCGTCTACCATGGGGACTCCCCGGCGCGAATGAGCAGTTCTTC. This gives the protein CASSRLPWGLPGANEQFF. The entire variable domain, with the rest obtained from reference TRBV14 and TRBJ2-1, is as follows: EAGVTQFPSHSVIEKGQTVTLRCDPISGHDNLYWYRRVMGKEIKFLLHFVKESKQDESGMPNNRFLAERTGGTYSTLKVQPAELEDSGVYFCASSRLPWGLPGANEQFFGPGTRLTVL.

In its sample, this clonotype was seen a few times. The chain is built from TRBV20-1 and TRBJ1-2; TRBD1 matches at 8 bases. Trimming cost V 0 bases and J 4 bases; bases outside gene matches: 4. The CDR3 is made up of 14 amino acids. The V gene's germline CDR1 is DFQATT and CDR2 SNEGSKA (reference sequence). CDR3: CSARDPGQVYGYTF. The CDR3 DNA reads TGCAGTGCTAGAGATCCGGGACAGGTCTATGGCTACACCTTC.

This clonotype was seen many times. This chain joins TRBV18 and TRBJ2-7; perhaps TRBD2 as D (6 bases). This CDR3 is 14 amino acids long. Trimming removed 4 bases from V and 6 bases from J, with 16 bases in between. Germline CDR1 reads KGHSH; CDR2 reads LQKENI. As DNA, the CDR3 is TGTGCCAGCTCACTACTGGAGGGGCTCGCCGAGCAGTACTTC. Translating gives CASSLLEGLAEQYF.

This clonotype was counted ten times or more. J is TRBJ2-1 and V is TRBV5-4; no definite D call. The CDR3 loop spans 15 amino acids. In germline, CDR1 is SGHNT, CDR2 YYREEE (reference sequence). V shed 0 bases and J shed 8 bases, with 15 bases lying between them. The CDR3 here is CASSLVTVLRHEQFF. In nucleotides, the CDR3 is TGTGCCAGCAGCTTGGTAACTGTCCTTAGGCATGAGCAGTTCTTC.

In this sample, this clonotype turned up many times. This rearrangement joins TRBV6-4 to TRBJ2-1; TRBD1 matches at 7 bases. CDR1 and CDR2 from the germline V gene are MRHNA and SNTAGT. The CDR3 spans 14 residues. Trimming at V came to 5 bases and at J to 6 bases, leaving 7 bases not matched to a gene. The CDR3, as DNA: TGTGCCAGCAGTCCCAAGACAGGGTCCAATGAGCAGTTCTTC. Encoded protein: CASSPKTGSNEQFF.

This clonotype was picked up many times. The chain is built from TRBV20-1 and TRBJ2-1; TRBD2 matches at 8 bases. CDR1 and CDR2 (germline): DFQATT, SNEGSKA (reference sequence). The V and J ends lost 0 bases and 4 bases, in that order; junction bases with no gene match: 5. This CDR3 is built from 15 residues. This chain's CDR3 is CSARDRGGGYNEQFF. The CDR3 DNA follows: TGCAGTGCTAGAGATCGTGGCGGGGGGTACAATGAGCAGTTCTTC.

This clonotype was picked up many times. This chain links TRBV19 with TRBJ1-2; TRBD1 might be the D (5 bases). Trimming pared 9 bases from V and 2 bases from J, leaving 13 bases between. CDR1 and CDR2 from the germline V gene are LNHDA and SQIVND (reference sequence). The CDR3 totals 13 residues. The DNA for the CDR3 is TGTGCCAGCACGCTGACAGCCAACTATGGCTACACCTTC. Residues: CASTLTANYGYTF.

The rearrangement uses TRBV7-6 and TRBJ2-7, with D perhaps TRBD1 or TRBD2 (6 bases each). The CDR3 covers 15 residues. CDR1 is SGHVS and CDR2 is FNYEAQ in the germline V gene. The V gene lost 7 bases and the J gene lost 2 bases, with 18 bases spanning the gap. This CDR3 is CASTPRGGLTYEQYF. DNA of the CDR3: TGTGCCAGCACCCCTCGAGGGGGGCTCACCTACGAGCAGTACTTC.

In this sample, this clonotype turned up many times. The rearrangement links TRBV12-3 or TRBV12-4 to TRBJ2-5; D ambiguous. The CDR3 has 14 amino acids. The ends were cut back, 1 base at V and 3 bases at J, with 9 bases in the middle. CDR3 sequence: CASSLGILEETQYF. The CDR3 nucleotides read TGTGCCAGCAGTTTAGGCATTCTGGAAGAGACCCAGTACTTC.

In this sample, this clonotype turned up many times. CDR3 sequence reads: CASSLAYRQVLGNTEAFF. In DNA form, the CDR3 reads TGCGCCAGCAGCTTGGCCTATCGGCAGGTCCTTGGGAACACTGAAGCTTTCTTT. The V and J genes are TRBV5-1 and TRBJ1-1; D gene ambiguous. CDR3 length: 18 amino acids. V was trimmed by 0 bases and J by 1 base, leaving 19 bases between them. Germline V gene lookup returns CDR1 SGHRS and CDR2 YFSETQ.

This clonotype was picked up many times. The V and J genes are TRBV28 and TRBJ2-2; D remains unclear. Trimming shortened V by 10 bases and J by 7 bases, and 10 bases separated the two germline ends. CDR1 MDHEN and CDR2 SYDVKM come from the germline V gene. The CDR3 contains 11 residues. In DNA form, the CDR3 reads TGTGCCATTCGGGTTAACGGGGAGCTGTTTTTT. Residues: CAIRVNGELFF.

This clonotype has a count of ten or more. V is TRBV5-5 and J is TRBJ1-1; D is unclear. Germline CDR1 reads SGHKS; CDR2 reads YYEKEE (reference sequence). V was trimmed by 0 bases and J by 0 bases, leaving 9 bases between them. The CDR3 runs to 15 residues. CDR3 DNA: TGTGCCAGCAGCTTGGAGTACGGAATGAACACTGAAGCTTTCTTT. Residues: CASSLEYGMNTEAFF.

In this sample, this clonotype turned up a few times. The chain carries TRBV20-1 and TRBJ1-2, with 7 positions matching TRBD1. The CDR3 consists of 17 residues. CDR1 DFQATT and CDR2 SNEGSKA come from the germline V gene (reference sequence). V lost 5 bases and J lost 4; bases outside the gene matches: 19. The CDR3 spells CSAVIPGQPSESYGYTF. DNA of the CDR3: TGCAGTGCTGTTATTCCGGGACAGCCTTCCGAATCCTATGGCTACACCTTC.

This clonotype was found a few times. This rearrangement joins TRBV11-2 to TRBJ2-3; TRBD2 matches at 8 bases. Unmatched junction bases numbered 12, after V lost 5 bases and J lost 2 bases. Germline V gene data show CDR1 as SGHAT and CDR2 as FQNNGV. The CDR3 runs 17 residues. The CDR3 loop is CASSDVRRGANTDTQYF. The CDR3 bases are TGTGCCAGCAGCGATGTTAGGCGGGGGGCTAACACAGATACGCAGTATTTT. Supplemented by reference TRBV11-2 and TRBJ2-3, the full variable domain reads EAGVAQSPRYKIIEKRQSVAFWCNPISGHATLYWYQQILGQGPKLLIQFQNNGVVDDSQLPKDRFSAERLKGVDSTLKIQPAKLEDSAVYLCASSDVRRGANTDTQYFGPGTRLTVL.

The chain combines TRBV12-3 or TRBV12-4 with TRBJ1-2; 7 bases line up with TRBD1. V lost 5 bases and J lost 4; bases outside the gene matches: 1. There are 12 residues in the CDR3. CDR3 in DNA: TGTGCCAGCAGTGGACAGGTCTATGGCTACACCTTC. It specifies CASSGQVYGYTF.

This clonotype was found a few times. V and J are TRBV11-2 and TRBJ2-3; no clear D. The V and J ends lost 1 base and 2 bases respectively, with 10 bases between them. This CDR3 is 15 amino acids long. CDR1 is SGHAT and CDR2 is FQNNGV in the germline V gene. The CDR3 bases are TGTGCCAGCAGCTTAGTGGGGATCCCCACAGATACGCAGTATTTT. It specifies CASSLVGIPTDTQYF.

This clonotype showed up many times. The chain is built from TRBV7-3 and TRBJ2-1; D perhaps matches TRBD2 (5 bases). V was trimmed by 0 bases and J by 5 bases, leaving 11 bases between them. The CDR3 sequence is 15 residues long. Germline V gene data show CDR1 as SGHTA and CDR2 as FQGTGA. CDR3 sequence: CASSLTSGYNNEQFF. The CDR3 DNA is TGTGCCAGCAGCTTAACCTCGGGGTATAACAATGAGCAGTTCTTC.

This clonotype was counted ten times or more. V usage is TRBV7-2 and J usage is TRBJ1-2; possible D gene TRBD1, 6 bases. This CDR3 is built from 14 residues. The germline V and J ends were trimmed by 2 bases and 2 bases, with 9 bases remaining between them. Germline CDR1 and CDR2: SGHTA and FQGNSA. CDR3 in DNA: TGTGCCAGCAGCTTAACAGGGATCAACTATGGCTACACCTTC. Protein product: CASSLTGINYGYTF.

The gene calls are TRBV15 and TRBJ1-1; D remains ambiguous. Germline V gene sequence: CDR1 LNHNV, CDR2 YYDKDF (reference sequence). CDR3 length: 16 residues. V was trimmed by 2 bases and J by 1 base, leaving 14 bases between them. This CDR3 reads CATSRRLGVTNTEAFF. The CDR3 DNA reads as TGTGCCACCAGCAGACGCCTCGGGGTTACGAACACTGAAGCTTTCTTT.

The chain is built from TRBV5-6 and TRBJ1-2; weak D call: TRBD1 (5 bases). This CDR3 is 15 amino acids long. The germline V gene encodes CDR1 SGHDT and CDR2 YYEEEE. V lost 6 bases and J lost 5, with 20 bases in between. The DNA of the CDR3 is TGTGCCAGCATGAGGGCTGGAGGGGCGGAATATGGCTACACCTTC. This codes for CASMRAGGAEYGYTF.

In its sample, this clonotype was seen many times. This chain uses TRBV24-1 with TRBJ2-3; D possibly corresponds to TRBD2 (5 bases). CDR3 size: 12 residues. Between the trimmed V and J ends, which lost 2 bases and 6 bases, there was a span of 5 bases. Germline assignment: CDR1 KGHDR and CDR2 SFDVKD. CDR3 protein: CATSDWEDTQYF. The DNA of the CDR3 is TGTGCCACCAGTGATTGGGAGGATACGCAGTATTTT.

This clonotype occurred many times. This chain connects TRBV12-3 or TRBV12-4 to TRBJ2-2; D gene unclear. V lost 2 bases and J lost 4, with 11 bases in between. The CDR3 length is 15 residues. The CDR3 loop reads CASSLSPGGTGELFF. CDR3 DNA: TGTGCCAGCAGTTTATCCCCAGGCGGCACCGGGGAGCTGTTTTTT.

This clonotype was seen at least ten times. The rearrangement uses TRBV20-1 and TRBJ2-3, with D perhaps matching TRBD1 (6 bases). Germline lookup yields CDR1 DFQATT and CDR2 SNEGSKA (reference sequence). V gave up 5 bases and J gave up 11 bases, with 14 bases separating them. CDR3 size: 11 residues. CDR3 nucleotide sequence: TGCAGTGCTCTCGACAGGCTAGTGCAGTATTTT. Protein product: CSALDRLVQYF.

At least ten counts were recorded for this clonotype. V and J are TRBV5-4 and TRBJ1-1, with D hard to call. Trimming left V 0 bases short and J 4 bases short, with 10 bases between. The CDR3 is 14 residues long. Germline V CDR1 and CDR2: SGHNT, YYREEE (reference sequence). The CDR3 DNA sequence: TGTGCCAGCAGCTTGGTGGGCAGTAGCACTGAAGCTTTCTTT. It yields the protein CASSLVGSSTEAFF.

Many counts were recorded for this clonotype. The chain recombines TRBV28 with TRBJ2-7; the D gene could be TRBD1 or TRBD2 (5 bases each). Germline V lookup: CDR1 MDHEN, CDR2 SYDVKM. The CDR3 extends over 13 amino acids. V was clipped by 6 bases and J by 5 bases, with 14 bases between them. CDR3 in amino acids: CASRGRGVNEQYF. The CDR3 nucleotides read TGTGCCAGCAGGGGACGAGGCGTCAACGAGCAGTACTTC.

This clonotype was recorded at least ten times. The chain combines TRBV2 with TRBJ1-2; D is possibly TRBD1 (5 bases). CDR1 is SNHLY and CDR2 is FYNNEI in the germline V gene. Trimming shortened V by 6 bases and J by 5 bases, and 10 bases separated the two germline ends. CDR3 length: 12 residues. The CDR3 DNA reads TGTGCCAGCAGCTTGACAGAGTATGGCTACACCTTC. The encoded protein is CASSLTEYGYTF. Combining the CDR3 with reference TRBV2 and TRBJ1-2 gives the whole variable domain EPEVTQTPSHQVTQMGQEVILRCVPISNHLYFYWYRQILGQKVEFLVSFYNNEISEKSEIFDDQFSVERPDGSNFTLKIRSTKLEDSAMYFCASSLTEYGYTFGSGTRLTVV.